This TCR beta chain was identified in a study of shared clonotypes between healthy human individuals. Study-wide context: Three CD4 naive, three CD4 memory, two CD8 naive and one CD8 memory plate were used per donor.

Whole-study findings and limits: Measured sharing among donors was expected to vary with sequencing depth.

About this clone itself: Antigen unknown.

In the authors' workflow: ImmunoSEQ sequences covered only the junction and lacked quality scores; filtering therefore differed. Libraries were prepared by immunoSEQ multiplex PCR; TCRdb keeps only in-frame clonotypes and omits some of them. V, J and clone size derive from that table, while D and trimming were established from the DNA sequence. Here the sample spans under 1,100,000 clones, about 75% being singletons. The donors were adults (healthy and HIV-negative) with no recent acute infections or vaccinations. The TCR originated in a man aged 18 to 30 in good health. What was sequenced was memory CD4+ T cells sorted from blood. Subset here: CD45RA-negative fraction.

CDR3 sequence reads: CASSLARISGGASADTQYF. CDR3 nucleotide sequence: TGTGCCAGCAGCTTAGCGCGGATTAGCGGGGGGGCCTCGGCAGATACGCAGTATTTT. The V call is TRBV7-9, the J call TRBJ2-3; 11 nucleotides align to TRBD2. CDR1 SEHNR and CDR2 FQNEAQ come from the germline V gene (reference sequence). The CDR3 runs 19 residues. The V gene end was trimmed by 0 bases and the J gene end by 4 bases; junction bases not matched to a gene: 12. Complete variable domain (other parts from reference TRBV7-9 and TRBJ2-3): DTGVSQNPRHKITKRGQNVTFRCDPISEHNRLYWYRQTLGQGPEFLTYFQNEAQLEKSRLLSDRFSAERPKGSFSTLEIQRTEQGDSAMYLCASSLARISGGASADTQYFGPGTRLTVL.